These 8 T cell receptor beta chains originate from one sample sequenced in a study of T cells after yellow fever vaccination. In TCRdb, the 5' RACE reads were re-called with MiXCR into one record per CDR3 protein. Of 35,000 to 55,000 distinct CDR3 sequences in the sample, roughly 6.4% are singletons; the top ten hold over 14%. The source material was CD8+ T cells not binding an NS4B(214-222) dextramer, sorted from PBMCs, sampled 45 days after the yellow fever booster vaccination. Receptor source: a man under 40 who received the YFV17D yellow fever vaccine.

This clonotype was seen at least ten times. The chain is built from TRBV21-1 and TRBJ2-2; TRBD2 is the table's D call, not checked against the DNA. TRBV21-1 is a documented pseudogene. This CDR3 is built from 18 residues. CDR3 sequence: CASSPRAASWTDTGELFF. In DNA, the CDR3 is TGTGCCAGCAGCCCTCGAGCCGCTTCATGGACGGACACCGGGGAGCTGTTTTTT.

This clonotype was detected ten times or more. The gene calls are TRBV20-1 and TRBJ1-2; D is possibly TRBD1 (5 bases). This CDR3 contains 15 residues. CDR1 and CDR2 from the germline V gene are DFQATT and SNEGSKA (reference sequence). V gave up 5 bases and J gave up 8 bases, with 24 bases separating them. CDR3 amino acids: CSAGLSLDTRGGYTF. In DNA form, the CDR3 reads TGCAGTGCTGGCCTTTCCCTGGACACCAGAGGAGGCTACACCTTC.

A word on this clonotype: This may be a read error: a much more frequent sequence differs by one nucleotide. The CDR3 nucleotides are TGCGCCAGCAGATATTTAGCGGGAACCCACAATGAGCAGTTCTTC. Translation gives CASRYLAGTHNEQFF. The chain employs TRBV5-1 and TRBJ2-1; 8 nucleotides agree with TRBD2. The J segment lost 5 bases and the V segment lost 5 bases, leaving 9 bases of the junction unmatched. The CDR3 is 15 amino acids. The germline gives CDR1 SGHRS, CDR2 YFSETQ.

The chain links TRBV7-6 to TRBJ1-1, with 7 bases identical to TRBD1. The CDR3 loop spans 14 amino acids. The J segment lost 3 bases and the V segment lost 5 bases, leaving 6 bases of the junction unmatched. Germline values: CDR1 SGHVS, CDR2 FNYEAQ. In nucleotides, the CDR3 is TGTGCCAGCAGCCCTCGGACAGGTGACACTGAAGCTTTCTTT. Amino acid sequence: CASSPRTGDTEAFF.

A note on this clonotype: Since no conserved phenylalanine or tryptophan closes the CDR3, a read error is the likely cause. V and J are TRBV12-3 or TRBV12-4 and TRBJ1-4, with D uncertain. The length of the CDR3 is 13 residues. Trimming took off 5 bases at V and 7 bases at J, with 11 bases between the two ends. DNA of the CDR3: TGTGCCAGCAGTAAGTTTAGCGGTGAAAAACTGTTTCTT. The encoded protein is CASSKFSGEKLFL.

Many counts were recorded for this clonotype. The chain combines TRBV6-1 with TRBJ2-3; TRBD2 aligns across 8 bases. The trim removed 6 bases at V and 0 bases at J, leaving 2 bases unmatched. In germline, CDR1 is MNHNS, CDR2 SASEGT. This CDR3 spans 14 amino acids. The CDR3 DNA sequence: TGTGCCAGCAGCCGGGAGGGAAGCACAGATACGCAGTATTTT. The encoded protein is CASSREGSTDTQYF.

This clonotype was recorded many times. Sequence at one end of the junction differs from germline and may be a read error. This chain uses TRBV7-9 with TRBJ2-1; D might be TRBD2 (6 bases). The germline V gene has CDR1 SEHNR and CDR2 FQNEAQ (reference sequence). The CDR3 runs to 10 residues. This CDR3 reads CASSAGTGVF. CDR3 nucleotides: TGTGCCAGCAGCGCCGGGACTGGAGTTTTC.

This chain links TRBV7-6 with TRBJ1-2, with D possibly being TRBD1 (5 bases). The CDR3 has 15 residues. Germline loops: CDR1 SGHVS, CDR2 FNYEAQ. Trimming took off 1 base at V and 7 bases at J, with 16 bases between the two ends. The CDR3 coding sequence is TGTGCCAGCAGCTTAGTGAAGGGTGGGGGATCTGGCTACACCTTC. As protein: CASSLVKGGGSGYTF. The whole variable domain, filled in from reference TRBV7-6 and TRBJ1-2, reads GAGVSQSPRYKVTKRGQDVALRCDPISGHVSLYWYRQALGQGPEFLTYFNYEAQQDKSGLPNDRFSAERPEGSISTLTIQRTEQRDSAMYRCASSLVKGGGSGYTFGSGTRLTVV.